The 29 T cell receptor beta chains given below trace back to one sample, sequenced in a study of follicular helper T cells after annual influenza vaccination. This table comes from immunoSEQ multiplex PCR, and its TCRdb copy is limited to in-frame clones, with some not included. The table records 6,500 to 8,000 clones, approximately 90% of them present only once. The time point denotes: 2015-2016 season, 7 days after influenza vaccination. The starting material was CXCR5+ CD38- circulating T follicular helper cells from blood, obtained 7 days after influenza vaccination. Subset noted: circulating Tfh, non-naive CD4+CXCR5+PD-1+ (ICOS+CD38+ or ICOS-CD38-). Receptors originate from an adult who received the influenza vaccine.

This clone came up a few times. The chain couples TRBV6-6 to TRBJ1-2; D remains ambiguous. Germline CDR1 and CDR2: MNHNY and SVGAGI (reference sequence). V lost 2 bases and J lost 6, with 7 bases in between. There are 12 residues in the CDR3. The CDR3 loop is CASSYREDGYTF. Here the CDR3 DNA reads TGTGCCAGCAGTTACCGGGAGGATGGCTACACCTTC.

This chain uses TRBV4-1 with TRBJ2-2; the match to TRBD2 covers 13 bases. Per germline, CDR1 MGHRA and CDR2 YSYEKL. There are 18 residues in the CDR3. Trimming cost V 7 bases and J 3 bases; bases outside gene matches: 11. This CDR3 reads CASTRGWGTSGDTGELFF. CDR3 bases: TGCGCCAGCACCCGAGGATGGGGGACTAGCGGGGACACCGGGGAGCTGTTTTTT.

This clone occurred once. The V call is TRBV7-2, the J call TRBJ2-7, with TRBD2 matching over 13 bases. Germline loops: CDR1 SGHTA, CDR2 FQGNSA. V was clipped by 5 bases and J by 4 bases; unmatched bases: 5. CDR3 length: 15 residues. The CDR3 region has the DNA TGTGCCAGCAGCCGGACTAGCGGGAGTGGGTACGAGCAGTACGTC. Protein: CASSRTSGSGYEQYV.

The gene calls are TRBV5-6 and TRBJ2-2; D not resolved. The CDR3 length is 14 residues. V was cut by 1 base and J by 7 bases, with 11 bases left in between. Germline assignment: CDR1 SGHDT and CDR2 YYEEEE. CDR3 nucleotides: TGTGCCAGCAGCTTGTGGGTTGGTCGCGGGGAGCTGTTTTTT. It codes for CASSLWVGRGELFF. Complete variable domain (other parts from reference TRBV5-6 and TRBJ2-2): DAGVTQSPTHLIKTRGQQVTLRCSPKSGHDTVSWYQQALGQGPQFIFQYYEEEERQRGNFPDRFSGHQFPNYSSELNVNALLLGDSALYLCASSLWVGRGELFFGEGSRLTVL.

This chain uses TRBV7-8 with TRBJ2-5; 15 nucleotides align to TRBD2. This CDR3 spans 17 amino acids. The germline CDR1 and CDR2 sequences are SGHVS and FQNEAQ. Trimming at V came to 5 bases and at J to 3 bases, leaving 7 bases not matched to a gene. CDR3 bases: TGTGCCAGCAGCCCCGGGACTAGCGGGAGGCGGGAAGAGACCCAGTACTTC. Translated, it gives CASSPGTSGRREETQYF.

V gene TRBV5-6 combines with J gene TRBJ1-2; the match to TRBD1 covers 9 bases. The CDR3 loop spans 16 amino acids. Germline CDR1 SGHDT, CDR2 YYEEEE. The trim removed 4 bases at V and 4 bases at J, leaving 11 bases unmatched. CDR3 coding DNA: TGTGCCAGCAGCCCCGAGGGGGACAGGGTGGTCTATGGCTACACCTTC. Amino acids: CASSPEGDRVVYGYTF.

J is TRBJ2-3 and V is TRBV18; the D gene is possibly TRBD1 (6 bases). This CDR3 is built from 16 residues. Germline values: CDR1 KGHSH, CDR2 LQKENI. V was cut by 3 bases and J by 4 bases, with 17 bases left in between. DNA for the CDR3: TGTGCCAGCTCACCCTATACAGGGTATGATTCAGATACGCAGTATTTT. Translation gives CASSPYTGYDSDTQYF.

The rearrangement uses TRBV28 and TRBJ2-7; 7 bases map to TRBD1. Germline CDR1 and CDR2: MDHEN and SYDVKM. J gave up 0 bases and V 9 bases, and 11 bases lay outside the gene matches. The length of the CDR3 is 15 residues. In DNA, the CDR3 is TGTGCCAGGACCTCGAACAGGGGTAGCTCCTACGAGCAGTACTTC. Its translation is CARTSNRGSSYEQYF.

This chain uses TRBV28 with TRBJ1-2; D is ambiguous. The CDR3 is 14 residues long. Germline V gene sequence: CDR1 MDHEN, CDR2 SYDVKM. The germline V and J ends were trimmed by 5 bases and 3 bases, with 13 bases remaining between them. CDR3 DNA sequence: TGTGCCAGCAGTGTCCAGGTCCAGGACTATGGCTACACCTTC. It is translated as CASSVQVQDYGYTF.

The rearrangement uses TRBV29-1 and TRBJ1-1; D gene unclear. The V end lost 4 bases, the J end lost 6 bases, and 21 bases lay between the germline ends. Per the germline V gene, CDR1 is SQVTM and CDR2 is ANQGSEA. The length of the CDR3 is 15 residues. The CDR3, as DNA: TGCAGCGTTGCGGCAGCAAACCGGTTAAGTCCTGAAGCTTTCTTT. Residues: CSVAAANRLSPEAFF.

CDR3: CASSGSGTYSNQPQHF. CDR3 in DNA: TGTGCCAGCAGTGGGTCAGGAACCTATAGCAATCAGCCCCAGCATTTT. This chain links TRBV2 with TRBJ1-5; no firm D call. The CDR3 consists of 16 residues. Germline V gene sequence: CDR1 SNHLY, CDR2 FYNNEI. V was clipped by 4 bases and J by 0 bases, with 13 bases between them.

The J gene is TRBJ2-5, the V gene TRBV10-3; D possibly corresponds to TRBD2 (5 bases). Trimming took 10 bases from V and 2 from J, leaving 8 bases between them. In germline, CDR1 is ENHRY, CDR2 SYGVKD. CDR3 length equals 11 residues. The CDR3 reads CATRLQETQYF. The CDR3 coding sequence is TGTGCCACCAGACTACAAGAGACCCAGTACTTC.

The J gene is TRBJ2-1, the V gene TRBV9; 11 nucleotides align to TRBD2. CDR1 SGDLS and CDR2 YYNGEE come from the germline V gene. The CDR3 loop spans 15 amino acids. J lost 8 bases, V lost 0 bases, and 4 bases had no gene match. The DNA for the CDR3 is TGTGCCAGCAGCGTAGACGGGACTAGCGGCGATGAGCAGTTCTTC. Translated, it gives CASSVDGTSGDEQFF.

This clone was counted a single time. The rearrangement links TRBV5-6 to TRBJ1-5, with D possibly TRBD1 on 6 matching bases. This CDR3 has 17 residues. The V end lost 2 bases, the J end lost 1 base, and 16 bases lay between the germline ends. Germline V gene data show CDR1 as SGHDT and CDR2 as YYEEEE. CDR3: CASSFGRTDWSNQPQHF. The CDR3, as DNA: TGTGCCAGCAGCTTCGGAAGGACAGATTGGAGCAATCAGCCCCAGCATTTT.

This chain connects TRBV6-6 to TRBJ2-7; D might be TRBD2 (6 bases). Germline V gene data show CDR1 as MNHNY and CDR2 as SVGAGI (reference sequence). The CDR3 is made up of 13 amino acids. The V gene lost 6 bases and the J gene lost 1 base, with 10 bases spanning the gap. The CDR3 sequence is CASSSGRSYEQYF. CDR3 bases: TGTGCCAGCAGCAGCGGGCGTTCCTACGAGCAGTACTTC.

This chain joins TRBV6-1 and TRBJ1-1, with D perhaps matching TRBD1 (5 bases). Trimming left V 3 bases short and J 5 bases short, with 10 bases between. This CDR3 has 13 amino acids. Germline V gene sequence: CDR1 MNHNS, CDR2 SASEGT. CDR3 region: CASSDREGTEAFF. DNA for the CDR3: TGTGCCAGCAGTGACAGGGAGGGGACTGAAGCTTTCTTT.

With regard to this clone: One junction end does not reproduce the germline sequence, and a read error may be involved. The CDR3 loop is CSVEDRVYVQYF. CDR3 DNA sequence: TGCAGCGTTGAAGATCGCGTCTACGTGCAGTACTTC. The chain is built from TRBV29-1 and TRBJ2-7; D call uncertain. The germline CDR1 and CDR2 sequences are SQVTM and ANQGSEA. The CDR3 loop spans 12 amino acids.

V and J are TRBV27 and TRBJ1-2; tentative D call: TRBD1 (5 bases). Germline CDR1 reads MNHEY; CDR2 reads SMNVEV (reference sequence). Trimming shortened V by 2 bases and J by 6 bases, and 16 bases separated the two germline ends. The CDR3 runs 15 residues. CDR3 region: CASSLGRGREDGYTF. The DNA for the CDR3 is TGTGCCAGCAGTTTAGGGCGGGGCAGGGAAGATGGCTACACCTTC.

The chain employs TRBV6-1 and TRBJ1-5, with 10 bases fitting TRBD1. J lost 3 bases, V lost 3 bases, and 2 bases had no gene match. This CDR3 has 15 residues. Per the germline V gene, CDR1 is MNHNS and CDR2 is SASEGT. The DNA of the CDR3 is TGTGCCAGCAGTGACGACAGGGGGCCCAATCAGCCCCAGCATTTT. This sequence encodes CASSDDRGPNQPQHF.

The CDR3 sequence is CASSSSRGQGKKETQYF. The DNA for the CDR3 is TGTGCCAGCAGTTCCTCACGAGGACAGGGGAAAAAAGAGACCCAGTACTTC. This chain uses TRBV28 with TRBJ2-5, with 9 bases identical to TRBD1. Germline CDR1 and CDR2: MDHEN and SYDVKM. This CDR3 is built from 17 residues. Losses at the gene ends were 4 bases for V and 3 bases for J; bases not matched to a gene: 12. The complete variable domain, with remaining parts taken from reference TRBV28 and TRBJ2-5, reads DVKVTQSSRYLVKRTGEKVFLECVQDMDHENMFWYRQDPGLGLRLIYFSYDVKMKEKGDIPEGYSVSREKKERFSLILESASTNQTSMYLCASSSSRGQGKKETQYFGPGTRLLVL.

This clone was detected a few times. V usage is TRBV5-1 and J usage is TRBJ1-2; D might be TRBD1 (6 bases). Trimming took off 4 bases at V and 8 bases at J, with 15 bases between the two ends. Looked up from germline, CDR1 is SGHRS and CDR2 is YFSETQ. This CDR3 is 13 amino acids long. CDR3 loop: CASSINRELGYTF. The DNA of the CDR3 is TGCGCCAGCAGCATCAACAGGGAATTGGGCTACACCTTC.

J is TRBJ1-5 and V is TRBV19, with D possibly TRBD1 on 6 matching bases. CDR1 and CDR2 from the germline V gene are LNHDA and SQIVND (reference sequence). Between the trimmed V and J ends, which lost 3 bases and 5 bases, there was a span of 11 bases. This CDR3 is 14 amino acids long. CDR3 region: CASSMKQGDQPQHF. CDR3 DNA: TGTGCCAGTAGTATGAAACAGGGAGATCAGCCCCAGCATTTT. The whole variable domain, remainder taken from reference TRBV19 and TRBJ1-5, is DGGITQSPKYLFRKEGQNVTLSCEQNLNHDAMYWYRQDPGQGLRLIYYSQIVNDFQKGDIAEGYSVSREKKESFPLTVTSAQKNPTAFYLCASSMKQGDQPQHFGDGTRLSIL.

This chain uses TRBV28 with TRBJ2-1; 7 nucleotides agree with TRBD1. After removal of 7 bases from V and 5 bases from J, the junction contained 14 bases not matched to a gene. Germline loops: CDR1 MDHEN, CDR2 SYDVKM. The CDR3 totals 16 residues. The CDR3 loop reads CASIPSTGVGNNEQFF. CDR3 sequence (DNA): TGTGCCAGCATCCCCAGCACAGGGGTAGGCAACAATGAGCAGTTCTTC.

The chain joins TRBV5-1 to TRBJ2-5, with 9 bases that match TRBD2. CDR1 and CDR2 (germline): SGHRS, YFSETQ. Trimming took 6 bases from V and 5 from J; bases not matched to a gene: 14. This CDR3 spans 16 amino acids. The CDR3 reads CASIPTIAGVGETQYF. As DNA, the CDR3 is TGCGCCAGCATACCGACAATAGCGGGAGTAGGGGAGACCCAGTACTTC.

The V and J genes are TRBV20-1 and TRBJ2-5, with no clear D. The CDR3 length is 11 residues. CDR1 and CDR2 (germline): DFQATT, SNEGSKA (reference sequence). The V end lost 6 bases, the J end lost 7 bases, and 12 bases lay between the germline ends. DNA for the CDR3: TGCAGTGCGTCGAACTTCGGGACCCAGTACTTC. Protein: CSASNFGTQYF.

The table lists this clone with a few counts. This chain uses TRBV14 with TRBJ1-1; D is uncertain. Trimming pared 1 base from V and 5 bases from J, leaving 8 bases between. CDR1 is SGHDN, CDR2 FVKESK, per germline. This CDR3 has 13 residues. CDR3 sequence: CASSQVIGTEAFF. In nucleotides, the CDR3 is TGTGCCAGCAGCCAAGTCATTGGGACTGAAGCTTTCTTT.

The chain couples TRBV4-1 to TRBJ2-7; D unclear. V gave up 0 bases and J gave up 2 bases, with 8 bases separating them. Germline CDR1 MGHRA, CDR2 YSYEKL. This CDR3 comprises 14 residues. CDR3: CASSQDQGTYEQYV. In DNA form, the CDR3 reads TGCGCCAGCAGCCAAGATCAAGGGACCTACGAGCAGTACGTC.

This chain connects TRBV7-4 to TRBJ2-7; 12 bases are shared with TRBD2. V lost 4 bases, J lost 5 bases, and 6 bases stayed unmatched. Germline assignment: CDR1 SGHVT and CDR2 SQSDAQ. The CDR3 is 15 amino acids. Here the CDR3 DNA reads TGTGCCAGCAGCTCCTCAGGACTAGCGGGAAACGAGCAGTACTTC. Amino acids: CASSSSGLAGNEQYF. The whole variable domain, filled in from reference TRBV7-4 and TRBJ2-7, reads GAGVSQSPRYKVAKRGRDVALRCDSISGHVTLYWYRQTLGQGSEVLTYSQSDAQRDKSGRPSGRFSAERPERSVSTLKIQRTEQGDSAVYLCASSSSGLAGNEQYFGPGTRLTVT.

The chain uses TRBV12-1 and TRBJ2-7; the D call in the table, TRBD2, was not verified against the DNA. TRBV12-1 is a recognized pseudogene. The CDR3 loop spans 17 amino acids. CDR3 region: CASSFYRLAALEVEQYF. As DNA, the CDR3 is TGTGCCAGCAGCTTTTACCGGCTAGCGGCCTTAGAGGTGGAGCAGTACTTC.